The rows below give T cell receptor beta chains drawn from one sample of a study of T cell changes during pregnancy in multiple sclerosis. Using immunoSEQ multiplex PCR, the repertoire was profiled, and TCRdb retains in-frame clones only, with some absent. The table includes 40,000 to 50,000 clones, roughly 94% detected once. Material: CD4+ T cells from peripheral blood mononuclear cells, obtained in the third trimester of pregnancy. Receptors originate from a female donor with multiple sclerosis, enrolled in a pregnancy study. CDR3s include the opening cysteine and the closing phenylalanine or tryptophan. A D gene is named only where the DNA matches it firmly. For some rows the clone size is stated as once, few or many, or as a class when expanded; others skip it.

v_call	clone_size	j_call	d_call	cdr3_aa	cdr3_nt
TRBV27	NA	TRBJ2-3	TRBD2	CASSSIAGGIDTQYF	TGTGCCAGCAGTTCCATAGCGGGAGGTATAGATACGCAGTATTTT
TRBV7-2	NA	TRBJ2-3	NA	CASSSYPSIDTQYF	TGTGCCAGCAGCTCCTACCCGTCGATAGATACGCAGTATTTT
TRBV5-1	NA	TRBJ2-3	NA	CASSLEGADTQYF	TGCGCCAGCAGCTTGGAGGGGGCAGATACGCAGTATTTT
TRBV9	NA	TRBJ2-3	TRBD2	CASSVAAGGITDTQYF	TGTGCCAGCAGCGTAGCGGCGGGAGGGATCACAGATACGCAGTATTTT
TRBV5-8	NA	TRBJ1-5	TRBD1	CASSPDRPNQPQHF	TGTGCCAGCAGCCCGGACAGGCCCAATCAGCCCCAGCATTTT
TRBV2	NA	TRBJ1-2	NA	CASSDRDLGGYTF	TGTGCCAGCAGTGACAGGGACTTAGGAGGCTACACCTTC
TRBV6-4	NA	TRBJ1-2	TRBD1	CASSVGTEGGGYTF	TGTGCCAGCAGTGTGGGGACAGAAGGCGGCGGCTACACCTTC
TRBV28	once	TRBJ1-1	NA	CASSLGGKNTEAFF	TGTGCCAGCAGTTTAGGGGGGAAGAACACTGAAGCTTTCTTT
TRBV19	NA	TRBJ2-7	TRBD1	CASSIEDRAPYEQYF	TGTGCCAGTAGTATAGAGGACAGGGCTCCCTACGAGCAGTACTTC
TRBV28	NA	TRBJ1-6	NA	CASYSGTIDSPLHF	TGTGCCAGCTATTCAGGGACTATTGATTCACCCCTCCACTTT
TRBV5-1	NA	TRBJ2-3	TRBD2	CASRLNGGAPDTQYF	TGCGCCAGCAGGCTTAACGGGGGGGCCCCGGATACGCAGTATTTT
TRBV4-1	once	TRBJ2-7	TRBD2	CASSQERRGGIYEQYF	TGCGCCAGCAGCCAAGAACGCCGGGGGGGAATCTACGAGCAGTACTTC
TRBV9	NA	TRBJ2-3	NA	CASSARGRTDTQYF	TGTGCCAGCAGCGCCAGGGGTAGGACAGATACGCAGTATTTT
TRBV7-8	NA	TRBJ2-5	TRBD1	CASSLEGTGNGAQYF	TGTGCCAGCAGCTTAGAAGGGACAGGCAATGGGGCCCAGTACTTC
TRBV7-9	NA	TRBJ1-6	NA	CASSLGVGGSNSPLHF	TGTGCCAGCAGCTTAGGGGTAGGGGGAAGTAATTCACCCCTCCACTTT
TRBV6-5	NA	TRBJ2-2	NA	CATKSLSNTGELFF	TGTGCCACGAAGAGCCTTTCGAACACCGGGGAGCTGTTTTTT
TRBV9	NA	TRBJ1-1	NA	CASSADSMNTEAFF	TGTGCCAGCAGCGCCGATAGTATGAACACTGAAGCTTTCTTT
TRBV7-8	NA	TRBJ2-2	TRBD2	CASSMKGLAGGPGGELFF	TGTGCCAGCAGCATGAAAGGACTAGCGGGGGGGCCCGGCGGGGAGCTGTTTTTT
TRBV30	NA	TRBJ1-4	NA	CAWSGGLREKLFF	TGTGCCTGGAGCGGGGGGTTGAGGGAAAAACTGTTTTTT
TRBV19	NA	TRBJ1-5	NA	CASRRGDQPQHF	TGTGCCAGTAGGCGGGGGGATCAGCCCCAGCATTTT
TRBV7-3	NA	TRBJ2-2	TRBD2	CASSPSGRGGMAGELFF	TGTGCCAGCAGTCCCAGTGGGCGGGGGGGAATGGCCGGGGAGCTGTTTTTT
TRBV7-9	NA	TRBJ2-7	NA	CASSLSSRSDEQYF	TGTGCCAGCAGCTTGAGTAGCCGGAGCGACGAGCAGTACTTC
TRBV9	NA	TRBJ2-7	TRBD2	CASSVATSGSEQYF	TGTGCCAGCAGCGTAGCGACTAGCGGGAGCGAGCAGTACTTC
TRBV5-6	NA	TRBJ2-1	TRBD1	CASSLGKGASYNEQFF	TGTGCCAGCAGCTTGGGTAAGGGGGCCTCCTACAATGAGCAGTTCTTC
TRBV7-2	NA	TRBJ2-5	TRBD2	CASSLVTSGSWETQYF	TGTGCCAGCAGCTTAGTGACTAGCGGGAGTTGGGAGACCCAGTACTTC
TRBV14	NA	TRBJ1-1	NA	CASSQELDSEAFF	TGTGCCAGCAGCCAAGAGCTTGACAGTGAAGCTTTCTTT
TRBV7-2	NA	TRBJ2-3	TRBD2	CASTPLGGGAADTQYF	TGTGCCAGCACCCCACTTGGCGGGGGGGCGGCAGATACGCAGTATTTT